The 31 T cell receptor beta chains below were found in one sample sequenced in a study of cytomegalovirus exposure and HLA in healthy donors. The PCR was carried out with 60 Vbeta primers and 13 Jbeta primers. Clones were sequenced by immunoSEQ multiplex PCR, and TCRdb holds only the in-frame ones, with some missing. The sample includes roughly 190,000 clones, roughly nine tenths of them seen just once. Material for sequencing was PBMCs. Every receptor here comes from a boy between 2 and 10 years old in good health and CMV-seronegative.

This chain connects TRBV6-5 to TRBJ2-5; D is perhaps TRBD1 (6 bases). The J call may be wrong; the DNA end is better matched by TRBJ2-7. The CDR3 length is 14 residues. Germline assignment: CDR1 MNHEY and CDR2 SVGAGI. As DNA, the CDR3 is TGTGCCAGCAGTTATCTCAGGGGCTCCTACGAGCAGTACTTC. This gives the protein CASSYLRGSYEQYF.

The V call is TRBV7-2, the J call TRBJ2-2; possible D gene TRBD2, 5 bases. The V end was cut by 5 bases, the J end by 0 bases, with 10 bases between. Germline V gene lookup returns CDR1 SGHTA and CDR2 FQGNSA. The CDR3 extends over 15 amino acids. CDR3 in DNA: TGTGCCAGCAGCGGACGGGGATCGAACACCGGGGAGCTGTTTTTT. As protein: CASSGRGSNTGELFF.

The chain couples TRBV15 to TRBJ2-7; weak D call: TRBD1 (6 bases). Per the germline V gene, CDR1 is LNHNV and CDR2 is YYDKDF (reference sequence). The germline V and J ends were trimmed by 6 bases and 4 bases, with 10 bases remaining between them. This CDR3 has 12 residues. CDR3 coding DNA: TGTGCCACCAGTCAGGGGCCTTACGAGCAGTACTTC. As protein: CATSQGPYEQYF. Supplemented by reference TRBV15 and TRBJ2-7, the full variable domain reads DAMVIQNPRYQVTQFGKPVTLSCSQTLNHNVMYWYQQKSSQAPKLLFHYYDKDFNNEADTPDNFQSRRPNTSFCFLDIRSPGLGDTAMYLCATSQGPYEQYFGPGTRLTVT.

V usage is TRBV7-2 and J usage is TRBJ1-1; D remains ambiguous. The V gene's germline CDR1 is SGHTA and CDR2 FQGNSA. V was shortened by 5 bases and J by 0 bases, with 13 bases between the two germline ends. The CDR3 has 15 residues. CDR3: CASSPSYGMNTEAFF. For the CDR3, the DNA is TGTGCCAGCAGCCCCTCCTATGGTATGAACACTGAAGCTTTCTTT.

J is TRBJ1-2 and V is TRBV19, with 7 bases matching TRBD1. V was pared by 5 bases and J by 8 bases, with 11 bases of the junction left unmatched. CDR3 length: 14 residues. Per the germline V gene, CDR1 is LNHDA and CDR2 is SQIVND (reference sequence). DNA of the CDR3: TGTGCCAGTAGTCCCCTGACAGGGACTGGAGGCTACACCTTC. This codes for CASSPLTGTGGYTF.

This sequence joins TRBV14 and TRBJ1-5, with D maybe TRBD1 (6 bases). Trimming shortened V by 1 base and J by 11 bases, and 12 bases separated the two germline ends. The CDR3 runs to 13 residues. Germline CDR1 is SGHDN and CDR2 is FVKESK. The CDR3 protein is CASSQGQGLSQHF. CDR3 DNA: TGTGCCAGCAGCCAAGGTCAGGGGCTGTCCCAGCATTTT.

The chain has TRBV5-5 and TRBJ2-4, with a possible D match to TRBD1 (5 bases). Germline CDR1 reads SGHKS; CDR2 reads YYEKEE (reference sequence). V lost 1 base, J lost 6 bases, and 23 bases lay in between. The CDR3 spans 18 residues. The DNA of the CDR3 is TGTGCCAGCAGCTTGTTACGTGAGCTTGGGGCAGCGAGAAACATTCAGTACTTC. This encodes CASSLLRELGAARNIQYF.

The chain uses TRBV7-9 and TRBJ1-5; 9 bases are a match to TRBD1. Trimming cost V 5 bases and J 3 bases; bases outside gene matches: 14. The germline V gene encodes CDR1 SEHNR and CDR2 FQNEAQ (reference sequence). The CDR3 sequence is 18 residues long. DNA for the CDR3: TGTGCCAGCAGCCTAGTGGGGGCAAGGACAGGGGTCAATCAGCCCCAGCATTTT. Its protein is CASSLVGARTGVNQPQHF.

This sequence joins TRBV5-5 and TRBJ1-1; D ambiguous. CDR1 and CDR2 (germline): SGHKS, YYEKEE (reference sequence). This CDR3 contains 14 residues. The V end lost 1 base, the J end lost 0 bases, and 7 bases lay between the germline ends. CDR3 loop: CASSLRAMNTEAFF. DNA for the CDR3: TGTGCCAGCAGCTTGCGAGCTATGAACACTGAAGCTTTCTTT.

The gene calls are TRBV29-1 and TRBJ2-4; 10 bases map to TRBD2. With 1 base clipped from V and 0 bases from J, the junction kept 9 bases outside the gene matches. The CDR3 runs 18 residues. Germline CDR1 and CDR2: SQVTM and ANQGSEA. CDR3 in amino acids: CSVEARLAGGVAKNIQYF. The CDR3, as DNA: TGCAGCGTTGAAGCCCGACTAGCGGGTGGGGTAGCCAAAAACATTCAGTACTTC. The whole variable domain, filled in from reference TRBV29-1 and TRBJ2-4, reads SAVISQKPSRDICQRGTSLTIQCQVDSQVTMMFWYRQQPGQSLTLIATANQGSEATYESGFVIDKFPISRPNLTFSTLTVSNMSPEDSSIYLCSVEARLAGGVAKNIQYFGAGTRLSVL.

The chain recombines TRBV28 with TRBJ1-1, with a tentative D call TRBD1 (5 bases). Trimming removed 4 bases at V and 7 bases at J, with 16 bases between. The CDR3 totals 14 residues. Germline V gives CDR1 MDHEN, CDR2 SYDVKM. The CDR3 DNA is TGTGCCAGCAGTTCAAAAGGGGTTGGTCGTGAAGCTTTCTTT. It codes for CASSSKGVGREAFF.

As for this clone: This specimen includes other DNA sequences encoding the same CDR3. The chain has TRBV5-1 and TRBJ2-7; weak D call: TRBD1 (6 bases). Germline values: CDR1 SGHRS, CDR2 YFSETQ. Trimming took off 0 bases at V and 3 bases at J, with 7 bases between the two ends. The CDR3 covers 13 residues. The CDR3 loop is CASSLGGGYEQYF. The DNA for the CDR3 is TGCGCCAGCAGCTTGGGAGGGGGCTACGAGCAGTACTTC.

This clone was seen only a few times. The chain couples TRBV2 to TRBJ1-1; no firm D call. The V end was cut by 8 bases, the J end by 2 bases, with 9 bases between. The germline CDR1 and CDR2 sequences are SNHLY and FYNNEI. The CDR3 sequence is 12 residues long. The CDR3 here is CASPRSNTEAFF. The CDR3 region has the DNA TGTGCCAGCCCACGGAGTAACACTGAAGCTTTCTTT. Looking up the rest from reference TRBV2 and TRBJ1-1 gives the full variable domain: EPEVTQTPSHQVTQMGQEVILRCVPISNHLYFYWYRQILGQKVEFLVSFYNNEISEKSEIFDDQFSVERPDGSNFTLKIRSTKLEDSAMYFCASPRSNTEAFFGQGTRLTVV.

The table lists this clone with a count of one. The V and J genes are TRBV2 and TRBJ1-2, with no clear D. The CDR3 sequence is 16 residues long. Trimming took 11 bases from V and 8 from J, leaving 30 bases between them. The germline V gene encodes CDR1 SNHLY and CDR2 FYNNEI. For the CDR3, the DNA is TGTGCCCGCTGGAGGGAGAGGTCCGCCCCGGCCGGAGGCTACACCTTC. It specifies CARWRERSAPAGGYTF.

In this sample, this clone turned up once. The chain links TRBV5-1 to TRBJ1-1, with 9 positions matching TRBD1. This CDR3 comprises 15 residues. J gave up 3 bases and V 4 bases, and 7 bases lay outside the gene matches. Per the germline V gene, CDR1 is SGHRS and CDR2 is YFSETQ. The CDR3 DNA reads TGCGCCAGCAGCCTACGAGGACAGGGGTACACTGAAGCTTTCTTT. It encodes CASSLRGQGYTEAFF.

Only one count was recorded for this clone. The V and J genes are TRBV5-1 and TRBJ2-5, with D unclear. CDR3 length: 14 residues. CDR1 and CDR2 (germline): SGHRS, YFSETQ. Trimming removed 0 bases at V and 5 bases at J, with 11 bases between. This chain's CDR3 is CASSLAQPAETQYF. The CDR3 nucleotides read TGCGCCAGCAGCTTGGCACAGCCCGCGGAGACCCAGTACTTC.

V gene TRBV11-2 combines with J gene TRBJ2-1; 10 bases line up with TRBD1. Germline trimming cut 5 bases from V and 7 bases from J; bases unmatched to any gene: 5. The CDR3 is 14 amino acids. CDR1 SGHAT and CDR2 FQNNGV come from the germline V gene. CDR3: CASSGDRGSNEQFF. CDR3 DNA: TGTGCCAGCAGCGGGGACAGGGGTAGTAATGAGCAGTTCTTC. The full variable domain, with the rest looked up from reference TRBV11-2 and TRBJ2-1, is EAGVAQSPRYKIIEKRQSVAFWCNPISGHATLYWYQQILGQGPKLLIQFQNNGVVDDSQLPKDRFSAERLKGVDSTLKIQPAKLEDSAVYLCASSGDRGSNEQFFGPGTRLTVL.

This clone was detected only once. This chain links TRBV19 with TRBJ1-2; no clear D gene. The V gene's germline CDR1 is LNHDA and CDR2 SQIVND (reference sequence). The V gene lost 6 bases and the J gene lost 0 bases, with 8 bases spanning the gap. This CDR3 is 13 amino acids long. CDR3 nucleotide sequence: TGTGCCAGTAGACAATTATCTAACTATGGCTACACCTTC. The encoded protein is CASRQLSNYGYTF.

The chain recombines TRBV6-5 with TRBJ1-1; D remains unclear. The germline V gene has CDR1 MNHEY and CDR2 SVGAGI. Trimming left V 6 bases short and J 2 bases short, with 13 bases between. The CDR3 totals 14 residues. DNA of the CDR3: TGTGCCAGCAGGCGAGACACTTCTAACACTGAAGCTTTCTTT. Amino acids: CASRRDTSNTEAFF.

The table lists this clone with a few counts. The J gene is TRBJ1-5, the V gene TRBV30; the match to TRBD1 covers 7 bases. V trimming: 2 bases; J trimming: 6 bases; junction bases outside the gene matches: 10. Germline CDR1 is GTSNPN and CDR2 is SVGIG (reference sequence). This CDR3 is built from 15 residues. CDR3: CAWSKGTEGSQPQHF. DNA for the CDR3: TGTGCCTGGAGTAAGGGGACAGAAGGGAGTCAGCCCCAGCATTTT. The full variable domain, with the rest looked up from reference TRBV30 and TRBJ1-5, is SQTIHQWPATLVQPVGSPLSLECTVEGTSNPNLYWYRQAAGRGLQLLFYSVGIGQISSEVPQNLSASRPQDRQFILSSKKLLLSDSGFYLCAWSKGTEGSQPQHFGDGTRLSIL.

This chain joins TRBV7-9 and TRBJ2-3; 11 bases are shared with TRBD1. The J segment lost 4 bases and the V segment lost 5 bases, leaving 2 bases of the junction unmatched. There are 14 residues in the CDR3. Germline V CDR1 and CDR2: SEHNR, FQNEAQ (reference sequence). CDR3 sequence (DNA): TGTGCCAGCAGCAGGACAGGGGGCGCAGATACGCAGTATTTT. It encodes CASSRTGGADTQYF.

The genes are TRBV5-1 and TRBJ2-3; a possible D gene is TRBD1 (5 bases). The CDR3 extends over 17 amino acids. The V end lost 4 bases, the J end lost 1 base, and 19 bases lay between the germline ends. Germline CDR1 and CDR2: SGHRS and YFSETQ. CDR3 sequence: CASSPLSQGLGTDTQYF. Written as DNA, the CDR3 is TGCGCCAGCAGCCCCCTAAGCCAGGGTCTTGGCACAGATACGCAGTATTTT.

A word on this clone: A read error is likely, as this CDR3 ends without the conserved phenylalanine or tryptophan. The chain employs TRBV6-1 and TRBJ2-7, with D possibly matching TRBD1 (6 bases). V dropped 4 bases and J dropped 0 bases, with 10 bases sitting between them. Germline V gene sequence: CDR1 MNHNS, CDR2 SASEGT. The CDR3 is 14 residues long. The CDR3 DNA reads TGTGCCAGCAGTGCCGACAGGTTCTCCTACGAGCAGTACCTC. This translates into CASSADRFSYEQYL.

The chain links TRBV19 to TRBJ2-7, with D possibly TRBD1 on 6 matching bases. V dropped 2 bases and J dropped 3 bases, with 14 bases sitting between them. Looked up from germline, CDR1 is LNHDA and CDR2 is SQIVND (reference sequence). This CDR3 is 15 amino acids long. In nucleotides, the CDR3 is TGTGCCAGTAGTATATCCCGGGACACCATCTACGAGCAGTACTTC. It yields the protein CASSISRDTIYEQYF.

This clone is a singleton in its sample. CDR3: CASQSPTGGMNSPLHF. The CDR3 coding sequence is TGTGCCAGCCAGTCCCCGACAGGGGGAATGAATTCACCCCTCCACTTT. The genes are TRBV28 and TRBJ1-6; TRBD1 matches 9 bases. The CDR3 is 16 amino acids. The J segment lost 7 bases and the V segment lost 8 bases, leaving 12 bases of the junction unmatched. Germline CDR1 and CDR2: MDHEN and SYDVKM.

This chain links TRBV18 with TRBJ1-3; no reliable D call. This CDR3 comprises 16 residues. Trimming shortened V by 1 base and J by 2 bases, and 12 bases separated the two germline ends. Germline CDR1 and CDR2: KGHSH and LQKENI. CDR3 sequence reads: CASSPLHNSAGNTIYF. CDR3 in DNA: TGTGCCAGCTCACCACTCCATAACAGTGCTGGAAACACCATATATTTT. The full variable domain, with the rest looked up from reference TRBV18 and TRBJ1-3, is NAGVMQNPRHLVRRRGQEARLRCSPMKGHSHVYWYRQLPEEGLKFMVYLQKENIIDESGMPKERFSAEFPKEGPSILRIQQVVRGDSAAYFCASSPLHNSAGNTIYFGEGSWLTVV.

The V and J genes are TRBV2 and TRBJ2-7; D perhaps matches TRBD1 (5 bases). The ends were cut back, 6 bases at V and 4 bases at J, with 10 bases in the middle. The CDR3 runs 12 residues. The germline V gene encodes CDR1 SNHLY and CDR2 FYNNEI. The CDR3 is CASRDNRYEQYF. The DNA of the CDR3 is TGTGCCAGCAGGGACAACCGGTACGAGCAGTACTTC.

This clone was recorded once. The V gene is TRBV7-8, the J gene TRBJ1-5; TRBD1 matches at 7 bases. CDR3 length: 16 residues. Germline V gives CDR1 SGHVS, CDR2 FQNEAQ. Trimming cost V 4 bases and J 10 bases; bases outside gene matches: 16. The CDR3 DNA sequence: TGTGCCAGCAGCTCAATGACAGGGTATTCCCCCCATCCCCAGCATTTT. Its protein is CASSSMTGYSPHPQHF.

V is TRBV6-1 and J is TRBJ2-7; possibly TRBD1 for D (5 bases). Germline V gives CDR1 MNHNS, CDR2 SASEGT. The CDR3 spans 15 residues. Trimming removed 0 bases from V and 0 bases from J, with 9 bases in between. The chain's CDR3 is CASSEAGAYSYEQYF. Written as DNA, the CDR3 is TGTGCCAGCAGTGAAGCAGGGGCCTACTCCTACGAGCAGTACTTC.

The chain is built from TRBV6-5 and TRBJ2-1; 14 nucleotides agree with TRBD2. The CDR3 sequence is 15 residues long. V was pared by 4 bases and J by 10 bases, with 6 bases of the junction left unmatched. Looked up from germline, CDR1 is MNHEY and CDR2 is SVGAGI. The CDR3 DNA reads TGTGCCAGCAGTTTCGGGACTAGCGGGAGCGTCGAGCAGTTCTTC. Protein product: CASSFGTSGSVEQFF.

The chain has TRBV6-1 and TRBJ2-7, with 9 bases matching TRBD2. The CDR3 has 15 amino acids. Germline-derived CDR1 and CDR2 are MNHNS and SASEGT. The trim removed 3 bases at V and 6 bases at J, leaving 9 bases unmatched. CDR3 coding DNA: TGTGCCAGCAGTGAGGCTAGCGGGACGGGGGGCGAGCAGTACTTC. Translated: CASSEASGTGGEQYF.